What follows describes a single T cell receptor (beta chain). Its antigen is as yet unknown. The data were taken from a study of T cell responses to AZD1222 COVID-19 vaccine. Study-level points and caveats: CD4 TCRs linked to vaccination spanned spike, dominating at 160-218 and 743-854. Donors were mostly white British, more females; clonal diversity possibly underestimated. Baseline seropositivity characterized only six AZD1222 recipients. Repertoires were collected only later (after the peak T cell response had occurred).

Deletions cut 1 base from V and 8 bases from J, with 8 bases between. CDR3 length: 12 amino acids. Germline values: CDR1 LNHNV, CDR2 YYDKDF (reference sequence). Sequencing used immunoSEQ multiplex PCR; TCRdb keeps in-frame clones, though not all of them. The data show 180,000 or so clones, with 90% seen just once and more than 3.5% held by the top ten. This receptor was taken from an adult who received the MenACWY meningococcal vaccine as a control. The source was peripheral blood, collected 28 days after the second dose of the MenACWY control vaccine. The chain carries TRBV15 and TRBJ1-1; D gene ambiguous. As DNA, the CDR3 is TGTGCCACCAGCAGAGTAAGTAAAGAAGCTTTCTTT. This encodes CATSRVSKEAFF.